The 16 T cell receptor beta chains below come from one sample, sequenced in a study of T cell responses to AZD1222 COVID-19 vaccine. Measured with immunoSEQ multiplex PCR; TCRdb has only the in-frame clones, and not every one. In the table there are about 100,000 clones, around nine tenths of which are singletons. This specimen was peripheral blood, taken 28 days after the second dose of the MenACWY control vaccine. The receptors here all came from an adult who received the MenACWY meningococcal vaccine as a control.

The CDR3 sequence is CASIPGQVGSGQPQHF. In DNA form, the CDR3 reads TGTGCCAGCATTCCGGGACAGGTCGGGTCTGGTCAGCCCCAGCATTTT. This chain uses TRBV19 with TRBJ1-5; 8 nucleotides align to TRBD1. The V gene end was trimmed by 9 bases and the J gene end by 6 bases; junction bases not matched to a gene: 16. The CDR3 totals 16 residues. Germline assignment: CDR1 LNHDA and CDR2 SQIVND (reference sequence).

This chain connects TRBV4-3 to TRBJ1-4; possibly TRBD1 for D (6 bases). In germline, CDR1 is LGHNA, CDR2 YSLEER. This CDR3 is built from 19 residues. V was pared by 0 bases and J by 10 bases, with 27 bases between. In nucleotides, the CDR3 is TGCGCCAGCAGCCAAGACAGTAGCAGGGGCGACGGGCGAGATAGAAAACTGTTTTTT. This translates into CASSQDSSRGDGRDRKLFF.

J is TRBJ1-5 and V is TRBV7-2; unclear D gene. The CDR3 runs to 14 residues. In germline, CDR1 is SGHTA, CDR2 FQGNSA. Trimming cost V 1 base and J 7 bases, with 11 bases left between them. CDR3 residues: CASSLELGRQPQHF. Written as DNA, the CDR3 is TGTGCCAGCAGCTTAGAACTCGGGCGCCAGCCCCAGCATTTT.

This clone was counted between two and nine times. The rearrangement uses TRBV28 and TRBJ1-4; TRBD1 matches at 7 bases. V trimming: 3 bases; J trimming: 7 bases; junction bases outside the gene matches: 5. Germline CDR1 and CDR2: MDHEN and SYDVKM. There are 14 residues in the CDR3. The CDR3 region is CASSLTGTGEKLFF. As DNA, the CDR3 is TGTGCCAGCAGTTTGACAGGGACCGGTGAAAAACTGTTTTTT.

This rearrangement joins TRBV18 to TRBJ2-1; no definite D call. The V end lost 0 bases, the J end lost 4 bases, and 4 bases lay between the germline ends. Germline lookup yields CDR1 KGHSH and CDR2 LQKENI. This CDR3 has 13 residues. DNA for the CDR3: TGTGCCAGCTCACCACCCAGTTACAATGAGCAGTTCTTC. As protein: CASSPPSYNEQFF.

The chain carries TRBV6-6 and TRBJ2-7; 9 nucleotides align to TRBD2. CDR3 size: 15 residues. Germline trimming cut 5 bases from V and 2 bases from J; bases unmatched to any gene: 7. Germline-derived CDR1 and CDR2 are MNHNY and SVGAGI (reference sequence). As DNA, the CDR3 is TGTGCCAGCAGTCGAACCCCTAGCGGGACCTACGAGCAGTACTTC. Translation: CASSRTPSGTYEQYF.

V is TRBV5-1 and J is TRBJ2-7; TRBD1 aligns across 9 bases. CDR1 is SGHRS and CDR2 is YFSETQ in the germline V gene. The ends lost 2 bases at V and 6 bases at J; junction bases unmatched: 9. The CDR3 length is 15 residues. The CDR3 DNA reads as TGCGCCAGCAGCTTTACCGGGACAGGGTCTCGCGAGCAGTACTTC. Amino acids: CASSFTGTGSREQYF.

In its sample, this clone was seen a few times. The genes are TRBV6-5 and TRBJ2-5; no clear D gene. This CDR3 region has 15 residues. The V and J ends lost 6 bases and 2 bases respectively, with 16 bases between them. Germline V gives CDR1 MNHEY, CDR2 SVGAGI. CDR3 residues: CASRDAAATQETQYF. The CDR3 DNA reads as TGTGCCAGCAGGGACGCGGCAGCGACTCAAGAGACCCAGTACTTC.

The chain recombines TRBV7-2 with TRBJ1-2; a possible D gene is TRBD1 (6 bases). The V gene lost 7 bases and the J gene lost 0 bases, with 12 bases spanning the gap. This CDR3 spans 14 amino acids. The germline V gene encodes CDR1 SGHTA and CDR2 FQGNSA. The CDR3 region is CASTKGGSNYGYTF. CDR3 coding DNA: TGTGCCAGCACCAAAGGGGGTTCTAACTATGGCTACACCTTC.

The V gene is TRBV5-8, the J gene TRBJ1-2; D might be TRBD1 (5 bases). Trimming removed 0 bases from V and 2 bases from J, with 8 bases in between. Germline CDR1 SGHTS, CDR2 YDEGEE. This CDR3 comprises 14 residues. The CDR3 nucleotides read TGTGCCAGCAGCTTGGGGACACGCAACTATGGCTACACCTTC. It encodes CASSLGTRNYGYTF.

The chain joins TRBV4-3 to TRBJ2-4; 7 bases are a match to TRBD1. CDR1 is LGHNA and CDR2 is YSLEER in the germline V gene. The CDR3 loop spans 15 amino acids. The ends lost 3 bases at V and 7 bases at J; junction bases unmatched: 9. Here the CDR3 DNA reads TGCGCCAGCAGCCAGGCAACAGGGGAAGTCAACATTCAGTACTTC. Protein: CASSQATGEVNIQYF.

This chain links TRBV28 with TRBJ1-6; D is uncertain. Trimming cost V 6 bases and J 10 bases, with 10 bases left between them. The germline CDR1 and CDR2 sequences are MDHEN and SYDVKM. CDR3 length equals 12 residues. The CDR3 nucleotides read TGTGCCAGCAGGGATTCTGGATCACCCCTCCACTTT. Its protein product is CASRDSGSPLHF. The full variable domain, in which reference TRBV28 and TRBJ1-6 provide the parts outside the CDR3, is DVKVTQSSRYLVKRTGEKVFLECVQDMDHENMFWYRQDPGLGLRLIYFSYDVKMKEKGDIPEGYSVSREKKERFSLILESASTNQTSMYLCASRDSGSPLHFGNGTRLTVT.

V and J are TRBV7-9 and TRBJ1-2, with a tentative D call TRBD1 (6 bases). The CDR3 runs to 14 residues. Per the germline V gene, CDR1 is SEHNR and CDR2 is FQNEAQ (reference sequence). In DNA form, the CDR3 reads TGTATGCCCGACCCCCTTAGGGGGTACTATGGCTACACCTTC. This translates into CMPDPLRGYYGYTF.

The rearrangement uses TRBV7-2 and TRBJ2-5; 8 nucleotides align to TRBD2. V gave up 0 bases and J gave up 3 bases; unmatched junction bases: 6. Per the germline V gene, CDR1 is SGHTA and CDR2 is FQGNSA. This CDR3 is built from 16 residues. CDR3 nucleotide sequence: TGTGCCAGCAGCTTAGCACAGCGGGGGACAAAAGAGACCCAGTACTTC. Translation: CASSLAQRGTKETQYF.

The CDR3 nucleotides are TGTGCCAGCAATGGGCAGGGGCCTACTAACTATGGCTACACCTTC. Its protein product is CASNGQGPTNYGYTF. V gene TRBV6-6 combines with J gene TRBJ1-2; D is possibly TRBD1 (6 bases). Trimming took off 7 bases at V and 0 bases at J, with 15 bases between the two ends. CDR3 length: 15 amino acids. Germline V CDR1 and CDR2: MNHNY, SVGAGI (reference sequence).

The chain uses TRBV19 and TRBJ1-2; a possible D gene is TRBD1 (5 bases). Trimming left V 5 bases short and J 0 bases short, with 13 bases between. Germline loops: CDR1 LNHDA, CDR2 SQIVND (reference sequence). The CDR3 runs to 15 residues. Here the CDR3 DNA reads TGTGCCAGTAGTCCAGGGACGGCAGCTAACTATGGCTACACCTTC. It encodes CASSPGTAANYGYTF. The complete variable domain, with remaining parts taken from reference TRBV19 and TRBJ1-2, reads DGGITQSPKYLFRKEGQNVTLSCEQNLNHDAMYWYRQDPGQGLRLIYYSQIVNDFQKGDIAEGYSVSREKKESFPLTVTSAQKNPTAFYLCASSPGTAANYGYTFGSGTRLTVV.